The 23 T cell receptor beta chains below all came from one sample that was sequenced in a study of CD8 T cells in Susac syndrome. RNA amounts of about 0.45 to 1 ug underwent reverse transcription with random hexamers. One entry per CDR3 protein, called by TCRdb with MiXCR from the immunoSEQ multiplex PCR reads. This sample has 400,000 to 550,000 distinct CDR3 sequences, with more than 70% found just once. Specimen: CD8+ T cells from PBMCs. Source of these receptors: a human donor with multiple sclerosis.

The rearrangement links TRBV2 to TRBJ2-1; D not certain. Trimming took off 6 bases at V and 2 bases at J, with 17 bases between the two ends. The CDR3 runs to 16 residues. The germline gives CDR1 SNHLY, CDR2 FYNNEI. CDR3 region: CASSDVAGFTYNEQFF. The CDR3 coding sequence is TGTGCCAGCAGCGATGTTGCCGGCTTCACCTACAATGAGCAGTTCTTC.

The rearrangement links TRBV24-1 to TRBJ2-1; 14 bases match TRBD2. The ends lost 5 bases at V and 0 bases at J; junction bases unmatched: 8. Germline V CDR1 and CDR2: KGHDR, SFDVKD. The CDR3 runs to 19 residues. In nucleotides, the CDR3 is TGTGCCACCAGTGCTGGCGGGACTAGCGGGGGAAGCTCCTACAATGAGCAGTTCTTC. Translated: CATSAGGTSGGSSYNEQFF.

The chain joins TRBV19 to TRBJ1-1; 8 bases line up with TRBD1. The V gene's germline CDR1 is LNHDA and CDR2 SQIVND (reference sequence). V shed 9 bases and J 2 bases; nucleotides not matched to a gene: 11. The CDR3 spans 15 residues. This CDR3 reads CASKSGSGGNTEAFF. DNA for the CDR3: TGTGCCAGCAAAAGCGGATCAGGGGGCAACACTGAAGCTTTCTTT.

V usage is TRBV27 and J usage is TRBJ1-2, with 7 nucleotides matching TRBD1. V dropped 6 bases and J dropped 6; count of bases not matched to a gene: 13. CDR3 length: 15 residues. CDR1 and CDR2 from the germline V gene are MNHEY and SMNVEV (reference sequence). CDR3 sequence reads: CASRSFDRVDDGYTF. The CDR3 nucleotides are TGTGCCAGCAGATCCTTTGACAGGGTTGACGATGGCTACACCTTC.

CDR3 coding DNA: TGTGCCAGCAGTGAACCTCTAGCGGGGGAAGACAATGAGCAGTTCTTC. Translation gives CASSEPLAGEDNEQFF. This chain uses TRBV6-1 with TRBJ2-1, with 10 bases matching TRBD2. Germline-derived CDR1 and CDR2 are MNHNS and SASEGT. This CDR3 spans 16 amino acids. The junction had 6 bases not matched to a gene; V was cut back by 2 bases and J by 5 bases.

This sequence joins TRBV7-2 and TRBJ2-1; the D call may be TRBD1 or TRBD2 (6 bases each). V lost 5 bases and J 5 bases, leaving 19 bases between the germline ends. The CDR3 consists of 16 residues. Germline V gene data show CDR1 as SGHTA and CDR2 as FQGNSA. The CDR3 reads CASSLTAGEANNEQFF. In DNA form, the CDR3 reads TGTGCCAGCAGCCTCACGGCAGGGGAGGCGAACAATGAGCAGTTCTTC.

The chain recombines TRBV27 with TRBJ1-2; TRBD1 matches 8 bases. The germline CDR1 and CDR2 sequences are MNHEY and SMNVEV (reference sequence). With 2 bases clipped from V and 7 bases from J, the junction kept 3 bases outside the gene matches. The CDR3 covers 13 residues. The CDR3 DNA reads TGTGCCAGCAGTTTAGCAGGGGGCGGTGGCTACACCTTC. It encodes CASSLAGGGGYTF.

A note on this clonotype: Germline is not matched at one junction end, which may reflect a read error. The chain recombines TRBV6-4 with TRBJ2-3, with D possibly matching TRBD1 (8 bases). CDR3 length equals 14 residues. The germline CDR1 and CDR2 sequences are MRHNA and SNTAGT. CDR3: CATSEGQGGDTQYF. The CDR3 DNA reads as TGTGCCACCAGTGAAGGACAGGGAGGGGATACGCAGTATTTT.

The V gene is TRBV9, the J gene TRBJ2-5; D is possibly TRBD2 (6 bases). Trimming pared 4 bases from V and 5 bases from J, leaving 21 bases between. Germline V lookup: CDR1 SGDLS, CDR2 YYNGEE. The CDR3 length is 16 residues. CDR3 DNA: TGTGCCAGCAGCCCGGGGCTAGCGTTAGCATACGAGACCCAGTACTTC. Translation: CASSPGLALAYETQYF.

This chain joins TRBV28 and TRBJ1-1; D is unclear. The CDR3 has 13 amino acids. Trimming removed 10 bases from V and 0 bases from J, with 12 bases in between. The V gene's germline CDR1 is MDHEN and CDR2 SYDVKM. The CDR3 DNA sequence: TGTGCCACTCTCATCAGTTTGAACACTGAAGCTTTCTTT. It encodes CATLISLNTEAFF.

The CDR3 reads CSVVGTGTEAFF. Written as DNA, the CDR3 is TGCAGCGTTGTCGGGACAGGGACTGAAGCTTTCTTT. The chain joins TRBV29-1 to TRBJ1-1; TRBD1 aligns across 9 bases. Germline V gene sequence: CDR1 SQVTM, CDR2 ANQGSEA. The CDR3 spans 12 residues. The trim removed 4 bases at V and 5 bases at J, leaving 2 bases unmatched.

V and J are TRBV29-1 and TRBJ1-1, with a tentative D call TRBD1 (6 bases). The V end was cut by 0 bases, the J end by 12 bases, with 11 bases between. From germline, CDR1 is SQVTM and CDR2 ANQGSEA. This CDR3 is 11 amino acids long. Here the CDR3 reads CSVEDLGGTFF. As DNA, the CDR3 is TGCAGCGTTGAAGATTTAGGGGGAACTTTCTTT.

The rearrangement links TRBV27 to TRBJ2-1, with D possibly TRBD2 on 6 matching bases. CDR3 length: 18 amino acids. Germline assignment: CDR1 MNHEY and CDR2 SMNVEV (reference sequence). V was shortened by 1 base and J by 8 bases, with 24 bases between the two germline ends. The CDR3 here is CASSLLGRRSGERYEQFF. The CDR3 DNA sequence: TGTGCCAGCAGTTTATTGGGCAGGAGGTCGGGGGAGCGGTATGAGCAGTTCTTC.

The chain is built from TRBV5-6 and TRBJ2-7; D possibly corresponds to TRBD1 (5 bases). The V gene's germline CDR1 is SGHDT and CDR2 YYEEEE. This CDR3 region has 14 residues. The V gene lost 2 bases and the J gene lost 6 bases, with 15 bases spanning the gap. The CDR3 nucleotides are TGTGCCAGCAGCTTTCAGGGCGGTAGCTTCGAGCAGTACTTC. Translated: CASSFQGGSFEQYF.

CDR3 bases: TGTGCCAGCAGTTACGACACCACCCAGGGCGATGAGCAGTTCTTC. Translated, it gives CASSYDTTQGDEQFF. The rearrangement uses TRBV28 and TRBJ2-1; the D gene is possibly TRBD1 (5 bases). V lost 4 bases and J 8 bases, leaving 18 bases between the germline ends. Per germline, CDR1 MDHEN and CDR2 SYDVKM. CDR3 size: 15 residues.

The chain employs TRBV30 and TRBJ1-4, with 7 bases identical to TRBD1. Germline loops: CDR1 GTSNPN, CDR2 SVGIG (reference sequence). The CDR3 sequence is 14 residues long. V was clipped by 1 base and J by 7 bases; unmatched bases: 6. CDR3 nucleotides: TGTGCCTGGAGTGACCAACAGGGGAGTGAAAAACTGTTTTTT. This translates into CAWSDQQGSEKLFF.

This sequence joins TRBV19 and TRBJ2-5; 10 nucleotides line up with TRBD2. The CDR3 sequence is 16 residues long. Germline lookup yields CDR1 LNHDA and CDR2 SQIVND (reference sequence). V lost 0 bases, J lost 2 bases, and 3 bases stayed unmatched. In nucleotides, the CDR3 is TGTGCCAGTAGTATAGAGCTAGCGGGAGTGCAAGAGACCCAGTACTTC. It translates to CASSIELAGVQETQYF.

The chain combines TRBV20-1 with TRBJ1-1; no clear D. The CDR3 is 12 amino acids. V gave up 1 base and J gave up 8 bases, with 11 bases separating them. From germline, CDR1 is DFQATT and CDR2 SNEGSKA (reference sequence). The CDR3 DNA reads TGCAGTGCTAGAGTCGGGGAATACGAAGCTTTCTTT. It specifies CSARVGEYEAFF.

The chain combines TRBV6-1 with TRBJ1-5; weak D call: TRBD1 (6 bases). CDR3 length: 16 amino acids. In germline, CDR1 is MNHNS, CDR2 SASEGT. V dropped 7 bases and J dropped 0 bases, with 16 bases sitting between them. The CDR3 is CASIPTTGFSNQPQHF. CDR3 DNA sequence: TGTGCCAGCATTCCGACCACAGGGTTTAGCAATCAGCCCCAGCATTTT.

The V gene is TRBV2, the J gene TRBJ1-1; no definite D call. V was shortened by 4 bases and J by 5 bases, with 8 bases between the two germline ends. This CDR3 spans 12 amino acids. The germline V gene has CDR1 SNHLY and CDR2 FYNNEI. CDR3 protein: CASSGSKTEAFF. In DNA form, the CDR3 reads TGTGCCAGCAGTGGTTCTAAGACTGAAGCTTTCTTT.

This clonotype appeared many times. V and J are TRBV27 and TRBJ2-7; 7 bases map to TRBD1. Germline V gives CDR1 MNHEY, CDR2 SMNVEV (reference sequence). V trimming: 6 bases; J trimming: 1 base; junction bases outside the gene matches: 3. The CDR3 length is 13 residues. CDR3 in DNA: TGTGCCAGCAGCTCGGGACAGTCCTACGAGCAGTACTTC. Translation: CASSSGQSYEQYF.

The chain uses TRBV21-1 and TRBJ2-7; no check of the table's D call, TRBD1, against the DNA was made. TRBV21-1 is a documented pseudogene. The CDR3 has 19 residues. CDR3 sequence (DNA): TGTGCCAGCAGCAAAGCGCTCGCCCCCCTCTTCGTAAGCTCCTACGAGCAGTACTTC. It is translated as CASSKALAPLFVSSYEQYF.

The chain couples TRBV27 to TRBJ2-3, with D perhaps given as TRBD1 or TRBD2 (5 bases each). V lost 2 bases, J lost 11 bases, and 17 bases lay in between. This CDR3 has 14 amino acids. CDR1 is MNHEY and CDR2 is SMNVEV in the germline V gene (reference sequence). CDR3 residues: CASSLGPGRVEQYF. CDR3 in DNA: TGTGCCAGCAGTTTAGGACCGGGGCGGGTTGAGCAGTATTTT.